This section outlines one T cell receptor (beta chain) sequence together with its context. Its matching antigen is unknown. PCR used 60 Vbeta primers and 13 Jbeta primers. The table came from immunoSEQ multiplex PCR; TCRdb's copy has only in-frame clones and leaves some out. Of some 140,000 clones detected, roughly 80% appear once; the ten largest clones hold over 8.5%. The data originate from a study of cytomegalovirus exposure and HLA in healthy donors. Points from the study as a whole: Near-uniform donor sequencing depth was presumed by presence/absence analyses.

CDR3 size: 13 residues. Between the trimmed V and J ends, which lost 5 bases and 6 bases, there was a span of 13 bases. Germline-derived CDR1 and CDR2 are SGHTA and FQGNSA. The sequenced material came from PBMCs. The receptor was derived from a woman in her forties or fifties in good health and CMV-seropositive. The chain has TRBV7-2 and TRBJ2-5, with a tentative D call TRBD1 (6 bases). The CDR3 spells CASSLLGAKTQYF. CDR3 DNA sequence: TGTGCCAGCAGCCTGCTGGGGGCGAAGACCCAGTACTTC.